A selection of T cell receptor beta chains follows, all from one sample in a study of control samples from healthy donors and cancer patients. Sequencing was performed with immunoSEQ multiplex PCR; in TCRdb, only in-frame clones are kept and a portion is missing. Its table records about 190,000 clones. Sequencing used blood. The origin of the receptors is a woman in her twenties or thirties in good health. CDR3s leave out the opening cysteine and the closing phenylalanine or tryptophan.

TRBV18 | ASSKGLNTEAF
TRBV4-1 | ASSQEGGAFTDTQY
TRBV16 | ASSQSKGLVQETQY
TRBV28 | ASSWPDRDIEKLF
TRBV5-6 | ASSLGTAGRSPLH
TRBV7-2 | ASSYPGTGGMEPQH
TRBV5-5 | ASRRERYGGDTGELF
TRBV11-3 | ASSLGDRAGDTQY
TRBV5-4 | ASSFAQETQY
TRBV7-3 | ASSLGTDTQY
TRBV18 | ASSPDLPGNTGELF
TRBV6-1 | ASSEILPVLF
TRBV5-6 | ASSHGQAYEQY
TRBV2 | ASSEDDGGSSYEQY
TRBV4-1 | ASRQPGTGGQSGANVLT
TRBV5-1 | ASSDSLDIEQY
TRBV5-3 | ARSPRAGPRETQY
TRBV2 | ASSGEVALF
TRBV5-1 | ASSVNRVGGEKLF
TRBV28 | ASSFLIETQY
TRBV27 | ASSPLQGTNTEAF
TRBV28 | ASSPSTGINTEAF
TRBV10-1 | ASSESQASGGTYEQY
TRBV12-5 | ASGLETGTYGYT
TRBV7-2 | ASSSRVFRGDQPQH
TRBV2 | ASSEAGPGNTIY
TRBV4-3 | ASSQGRGRTDTQY
TRBV6-1 | ASSESQGGNTEAF
TRBV29-1 | SVNGGQTNTIY
TRBV5-4 | ASSRDITLNTEAF
TRBV7-9 | ASSLSLRQGYTGELF
TRBV6-5 | ASSKFGPYNEQF
TRBV6-5 | AASSRQGRETQY
TRBV7-9 | ATRLDTDNEKLF
TRBV7-6 | ASSLASGGPPQNIQY
TRBV7-8 | ASSVGTGGTGNTIY
TRBV7-7 | ASSPGQGGSPLH
TRBV9 | ASSVGGFDPSYEQY
TRBV7-9 | ASSFGWEGYT
TRBV5-6 | ASSLVRGQSLDEKLF
TRBV24-1 | ATSSRRGYT
TRBV13 | ASSLEGTSGGPGGTQY
TRBV5-6 | ASSLGGRPQH
TRBV5-6 | ASSFKASPPYEQY
TRBV3-1/TRBV3-2 | ASSQEGVSDTQY
TRBV27 | ASRGQSPDQPQH
TRBV12-3/TRBV12-4 | ASSDLIGEKLF
TRBV28 | ASSLLAGGSTDTQY
TRBV5-6 | ASSLSAQIYGYT